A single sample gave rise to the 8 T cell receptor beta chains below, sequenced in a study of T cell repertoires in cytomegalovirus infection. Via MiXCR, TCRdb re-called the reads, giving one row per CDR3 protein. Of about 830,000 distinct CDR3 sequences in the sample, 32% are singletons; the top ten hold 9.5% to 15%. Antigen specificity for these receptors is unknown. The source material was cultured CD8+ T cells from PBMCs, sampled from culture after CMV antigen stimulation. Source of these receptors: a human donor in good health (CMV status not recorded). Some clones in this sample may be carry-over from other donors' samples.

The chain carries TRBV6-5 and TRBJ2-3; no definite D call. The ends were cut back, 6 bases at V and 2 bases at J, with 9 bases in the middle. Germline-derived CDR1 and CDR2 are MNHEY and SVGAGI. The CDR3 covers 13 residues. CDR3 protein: CASSANPTDTQYF. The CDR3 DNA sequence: TGTGCCAGCAGCGCGAATCCCACAGATACGCAGTATTTT.

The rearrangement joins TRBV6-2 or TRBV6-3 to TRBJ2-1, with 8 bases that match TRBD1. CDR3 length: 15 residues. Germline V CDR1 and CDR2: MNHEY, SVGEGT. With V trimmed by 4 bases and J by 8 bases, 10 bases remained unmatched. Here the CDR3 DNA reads TGTGCCAGCAGTTCCGGGACAGGCCTATACGATGAGCAGTTCTTC. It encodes CASSSGTGLYDEQFF.

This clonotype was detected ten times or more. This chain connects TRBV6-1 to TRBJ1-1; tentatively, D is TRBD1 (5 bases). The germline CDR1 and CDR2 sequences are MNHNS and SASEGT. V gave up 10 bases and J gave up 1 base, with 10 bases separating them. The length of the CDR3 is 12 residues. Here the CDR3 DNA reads TGTGCCATCATGGGGGAGAACACTGAAGCTTTCTTT. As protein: CAIMGENTEAFF.

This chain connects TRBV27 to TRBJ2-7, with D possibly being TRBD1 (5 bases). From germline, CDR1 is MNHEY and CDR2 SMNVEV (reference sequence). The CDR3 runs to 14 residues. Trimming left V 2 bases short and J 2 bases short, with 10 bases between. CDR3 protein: CASSLLRQPYEQYF. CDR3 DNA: TGTGCCAGCAGTTTACTCCGACAGCCCTACGAGCAGTACTTC.

CDR3 region: CASLGRGDTQYF. DNA for the CDR3: TGTGCCAGCCTGGGGAGGGGAGATACGCAGTATTTT. The V call is TRBV27, the J call TRBJ2-3, with TRBD2 matching over 7 bases. V was pared by 8 bases and J by 5 bases, with 4 bases of the junction left unmatched. The CDR3 has 12 amino acids. CDR1 and CDR2 (germline): MNHEY, SMNVEV (reference sequence).

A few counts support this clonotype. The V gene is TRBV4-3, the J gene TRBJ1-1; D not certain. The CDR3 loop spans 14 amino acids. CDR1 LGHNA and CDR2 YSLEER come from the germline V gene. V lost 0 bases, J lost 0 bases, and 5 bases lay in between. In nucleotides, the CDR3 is TGCGCCAGCAGCCAAGAGGACTTGAACACTGAAGCTTTCTTT. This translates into CASSQEDLNTEAFF.

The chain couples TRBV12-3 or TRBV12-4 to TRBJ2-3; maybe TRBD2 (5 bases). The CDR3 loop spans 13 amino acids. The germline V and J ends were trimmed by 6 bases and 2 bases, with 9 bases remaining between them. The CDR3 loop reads CASSGLITDTQYF. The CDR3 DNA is TGTGCCAGCAGCGGACTGATCACAGATACGCAGTATTTT.

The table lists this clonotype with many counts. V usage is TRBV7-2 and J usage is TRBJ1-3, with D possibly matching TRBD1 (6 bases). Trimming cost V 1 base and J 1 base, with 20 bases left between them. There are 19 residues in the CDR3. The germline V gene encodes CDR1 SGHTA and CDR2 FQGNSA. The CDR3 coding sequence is TGTGCCAGCAGCTTAGGATTTAGGACACGAAGGGGGTCTGGAAACACCATATATTTT. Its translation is CASSLGFRTRRGSGNTIYF.